This T cell receptor beta chain was obtained from a study of a mutant IDH1 vaccine in newly diagnosed glioma. Study information: Vaccination started 4-6 weeks after radiotherapy alone, or with temozolomide cycles. Patients had received radiotherapy, temozolomide, or both previously, most receiving both.

Profiling relied on immunoSEQ multiplex PCR, and the TCRdb table lists in-frame clones only, not all of them. The data contain around 52,000 clones, around 80% of them singletons. CDR1 SGHVS and CDR2 FNYEAQ come from the germline V gene. The ends were cut back, 5 bases at V and 6 bases at J, with 22 bases in the middle. The CDR3 is 16 residues long. As regards this clone: Its antigen remains unknown.

Time point specified: week 5, during vaccination. Doses comprised 300 ug of mutant IDH1 20-mer peptide each, plus topical imiquimod. Newly diagnosed WHO grade 3 or 4 IDH1-mutant, ATRX-lost astrocytomas were identified in the donors. The sequence derives from a woman in her 40s with glioma. Sequenced material: PBMCs, taken from a glioma patient whose treatment included an IDH1 peptide vaccine. The rearrangement links TRBV7-6 to TRBJ1-1; no clear D. The CDR3 here is CASSPWVDPTVPEAFF. The DNA for the CDR3 is TGTGCCAGCAGCCCGTGGGTTGATCCGACGGTACCTGAAGCTTTCTTT.